These 22 T cell receptor beta chains share one sample of origin, sequenced in a study of control samples from healthy donors and cancer patients. Clones were read by immunoSEQ multiplex PCR, and TCRdb kept only the in-frame ones, dropping some. Of 150,000 to 200,000 clones listed, 91% are singletons. Sample: blood. Receptors were obtained from a young woman in good health.

This clone appeared a single time. This sequence joins TRBV21-1 and TRBJ1-6; TRBD1 is the table's D call, not checked against the DNA. TRBV21-1 is deemed a pseudogene. The CDR3 has 11 amino acids. CDR3: CASSKAGGLHF. In DNA form, the CDR3 reads TGTGCCAGCAGCAAAGCAGGGGGCCTCCACTTT.

This sequence joins TRBV5-4 and TRBJ1-2; no clear D. In germline, CDR1 is SGHNT, CDR2 YYREEE (reference sequence). Deletions cut 0 bases from V and 4 bases from J, with 13 bases between. This CDR3 region has 15 residues. Here the CDR3 DNA reads TGTGCCAGCAGCTTGGCGGGTCAGGTGCTCTATGGCTACACCTTC. The encoded protein is CASSLAGQVLYGYTF. Full variable domain (outside the CDR3, taken from reference TRBV5-4 and TRBJ1-2): ETGVTQSPTHLIKTRGQQVTLRCSSQSGHNTVSWYQQALGQGPQFIFQYYREEENGRGNFPPRFSGLQFPNYSSELNVNALELDDSALYLCASSLAGQVLYGYTFGSGTRLTVV.

Regarding this clone: This same CDR3 is encoded by further DNA sequences in the sample. The chain combines TRBV6-2 or TRBV6-3 with TRBJ1-5; 7 nucleotides align to TRBD1. J gave up 2 bases and V 6 bases, and 4 bases lay outside the gene matches. This CDR3 is built from 14 residues. The germline V gene encodes CDR1 MNHEY and CDR2 SVGEGT. As DNA, the CDR3 is TGTGCCAGCAGCCTCACAGGGGGCAATCAGCCCCAGCATTTT. Translated, it gives CASSLTGGNQPQHF.

V is TRBV7-2 and J is TRBJ2-5, with D possibly matching TRBD2 (6 bases). The V and J ends lost 5 bases and 2 bases respectively, with 15 bases between them. CDR1 is SGHTA and CDR2 is FQGNSA in the germline V gene. CDR3 size: 15 residues. CDR3 amino acids: CASSARTTVQETQYF. CDR3 in DNA: TGTGCCAGCAGCGCCCGGACTACCGTACAAGAGACCCAGTACTTC.

This clone was seen once. The chain uses TRBV5-6 and TRBJ1-2, with 7 bases matching TRBD1. The CDR3 is 14 residues long. Germline V gene sequence: CDR1 SGHDT, CDR2 YYEEEE. The V and J ends lost 7 bases and 3 bases, in that order; junction bases with no gene match: 9. CDR3 bases: TGTGCCAGCGGCAACCCCGGGACAGACTATGGCTACACCTTC. Translating gives CASGNPGTDYGYTF.

This chain uses TRBV15 with TRBJ2-7, with 11 bases aligning to TRBD2. J gave up 2 bases and V 1 base, and 1 base lay outside the gene matches. This CDR3 has 15 residues. Germline lookup yields CDR1 LNHNV and CDR2 YYDKDF (reference sequence). The CDR3 is CATSRATSGTYEQYF. Here the CDR3 DNA reads TGTGCCACCAGCAGAGCGACTAGCGGGACCTACGAGCAGTACTTC.

V usage is TRBV7-3 and J usage is TRBJ2-7; TRBD2 matches 8 bases. Germline values: CDR1 SGHTA, CDR2 FQGTGA. The ends lost 5 bases at V and 2 bases at J; junction bases unmatched: 14. The CDR3 length is 17 residues. The CDR3 here is CASSLYPGLGQPYEQYF. CDR3 nucleotides: TGTGCCAGCAGCCTATACCCGGGACTAGGCCAACCCTACGAGCAGTACTTC.

The chain has TRBV28 and TRBJ1-5; D remains ambiguous. CDR1 MDHEN and CDR2 SYDVKM come from the germline V gene. V gave up 6 bases and J gave up 4 bases, with 7 bases separating them. CDR3 length equals 12 residues. In nucleotides, the CDR3 is TGTGCCAGCAGCCCTCCGAATCAGCCCCAGCATTTT. It yields the protein CASSPPNQPQHF.

The chain carries TRBV10-3 and TRBJ2-5; 16 positions match TRBD2. CDR1 is ENHRY, CDR2 SYGVKD, per germline. V lost 10 bases to trimming and J lost 5 bases; unmatched junction nucleotides: 7. This CDR3 has 15 residues. CDR3 DNA: TGTGCCACAGCCGGGACTAGCGGGGGGGTTGAGACCCAGTACTTC. Translated, it gives CATAGTSGGVETQYF.

This chain uses TRBV12-2 with TRBJ2-7; TRBD2, the table's D call, lacks a check against the DNA. TRBV12-2 is a pseudogene. CDR3 length equals 15 residues. CDR3 DNA: TGTGCAAGTCGCTTAGGGGGGACTATCACCTACGAGCAGTACTTC. Translating it yields CASRLGGTITYEQYF.

This sequence joins TRBV5-8 and TRBJ2-6, with TRBD1 identical over 8 bases. This CDR3 region has 16 residues. Germline V gives CDR1 SGHTS, CDR2 YDEGEE. V lost 0 bases to trimming and J lost 3 bases; unmatched junction nucleotides: 2. This CDR3 reads CASSLETGVGANVLTF. CDR3 bases: TGTGCCAGCAGCTTGGAGACAGGGGTTGGGGCCAACGTCCTGACTTTC.

CDR3 amino acids: CASRRSPNTEAFF. CDR3 DNA sequence: TGTGCCAGCAGGAGGAGTCCGAACACTGAAGCTTTCTTT. This sequence joins TRBV2 and TRBJ1-1; D uncertain. Germline V gene data show CDR1 as SNHLY and CDR2 as FYNNEI. Trimming left V 6 bases short and J 1 base short, with 9 bases between. The CDR3 covers 13 residues.

V usage is TRBV3-1 (or the pseudogene TRBV3-2) and J usage is TRBJ2-7, with D tentatively TRBD2 (5 bases). Germline V gene lookup returns CDR1 LGHDT and CDR2 YNNKEL (reference sequence). Trimming removed 10 bases from V and 2 bases from J, with 15 bases in between. CDR3 length: 13 residues. Here the CDR3 reads CAIKLVNAYEQYF. The CDR3 DNA reads as TGTGCCATCAAACTAGTGAACGCCTACGAGCAGTACTTC.

The chain joins TRBV25-1 to TRBJ1-6; 7 nucleotides line up with TRBD1. The length of the CDR3 is 14 residues. CDR1 is MGHDK and CDR2 is SYGVNS in the germline V gene. V lost 2 bases to trimming and J lost 9 bases; unmatched junction nucleotides: 4. CDR3 in amino acids: CASSEQGGISPLHF. DNA for the CDR3: TGTGCCAGCAGTGAACAGGGGGGGATTTCACCCCTCCACTTT.

This chain links TRBV4-3 with TRBJ2-7, with TRBD1 identical over 11 bases. The ends lost 0 bases at V and 5 bases at J; junction bases unmatched: 6. The CDR3 is 16 amino acids. Germline-derived CDR1 and CDR2 are LGHNA and YSLEER. The chain's CDR3 is CASSQELGQGGDEQYF. For the CDR3, the DNA is TGCGCCAGCAGCCAAGAATTGGGACAGGGGGGCGACGAGCAGTACTTC.

The chain has TRBV28 and TRBJ2-3, with D perhaps TRBD2 (6 bases). The CDR3 length is 15 residues. Germline CDR1 MDHEN, CDR2 SYDVKM. V lost 5 bases, J lost 0 bases, and 12 bases lay in between. The CDR3 is CASSVRSGSTDTQYF. The CDR3 bases are TGTGCCAGCAGTGTACGTAGCGGAAGCACAGATACGCAGTATTTT.

Comments on this clone: Different DNA sequences within this sample yield the same CDR3. This rearrangement joins TRBV7-9 to TRBJ2-3; the D gene is possibly TRBD1 (6 bases). The CDR3 totals 15 residues. The V gene's germline CDR1 is SEHNR and CDR2 FQNEAQ (reference sequence). V gave up 1 base and J gave up 1 base, with 9 bases separating them. The CDR3 region has the DNA TGTGCCAGCAGCTTAGGGTCAGGGGGCACAGATACGCAGTATTTT. Its protein is CASSLGSGGTDTQYF.

V is TRBV18 and J is TRBJ2-1; TRBD1 matches 11 bases. Germline V gene sequence: CDR1 KGHSH, CDR2 LQKENI. The CDR3 covers 14 residues. J lost 3 bases, V lost 8 bases, and 3 bases had no gene match. CDR3 region: CASGGQGVYNEQFF. CDR3 coding DNA: TGTGCCAGCGGGGGACAGGGGGTCTACAATGAGCAGTTCTTC.

The chain recombines TRBV6-2 or TRBV6-3 with TRBJ1-6; 7 bases are shared with TRBD1. CDR1 is MNHEY, CDR2 SVGEGT, per germline. J gave up 9 bases and V 6 bases, and 5 bases lay outside the gene matches. The CDR3 is made up of 13 amino acids. CDR3 bases: TGTGCCAGCAGCCTGGACAGGTTTTCACCCCTCCACTTT. As protein: CASSLDRFSPLHF.

The rearrangement links TRBV5-4 to TRBJ1-5, with unresolved D. The CDR3 spans 14 residues. V was cut by 5 bases and J by 0 bases, with 9 bases left in between. CDR1 is SGHNT and CDR2 is YYREEE in the germline V gene (reference sequence). The CDR3 DNA is TGTGCCAGCAGGTCCGTTTATAGCAATCAGCCCCAGCATTTT. Amino acids: CASRSVYSNQPQHF.

This clone was recorded a few times. J is TRBJ1-3 and V is TRBV2; no definite D call. Germline CDR1 SNHLY, CDR2 FYNNEI. The V end was cut by 7 bases, the J end by 4 bases, with 11 bases between. This CDR3 comprises 13 residues. CDR3 nucleotide sequence: TGTGCCAGCACCCTAGCACAGGGAAACACCATATATTTT. This gives the protein CASTLAQGNTIYF.

The chain links TRBV6-5 to TRBJ1-4, with 12 bases aligning to TRBD1. The CDR3 runs to 14 residues. Germline V lookup: CDR1 MNHEY, CDR2 SVGAGI. The trim removed 7 bases at V and 7 bases at J, leaving 4 bases unmatched. CDR3: CASTPGQGAEKLFF. CDR3 in DNA: TGTGCCAGCACTCCGGGACAGGGGGCTGAAAAACTGTTTTTT.